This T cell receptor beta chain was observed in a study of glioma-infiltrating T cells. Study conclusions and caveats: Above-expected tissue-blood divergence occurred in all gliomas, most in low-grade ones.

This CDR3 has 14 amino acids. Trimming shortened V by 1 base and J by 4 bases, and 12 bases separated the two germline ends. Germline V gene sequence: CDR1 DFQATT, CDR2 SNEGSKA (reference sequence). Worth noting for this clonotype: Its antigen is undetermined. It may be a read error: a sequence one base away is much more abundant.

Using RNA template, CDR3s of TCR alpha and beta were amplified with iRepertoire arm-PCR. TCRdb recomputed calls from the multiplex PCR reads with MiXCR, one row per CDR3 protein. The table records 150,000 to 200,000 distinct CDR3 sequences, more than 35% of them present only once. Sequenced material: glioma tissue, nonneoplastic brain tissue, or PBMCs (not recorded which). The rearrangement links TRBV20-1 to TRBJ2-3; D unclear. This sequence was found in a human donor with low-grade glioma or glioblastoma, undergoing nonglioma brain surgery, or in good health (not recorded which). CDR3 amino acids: CSARVGSWADTQYF. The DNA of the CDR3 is TGCAGTGCTAGAGTAGGGTCCTGGGCAGATACGCAGTATTTT.